This T cell receptor (beta chain) was obtained from a study of T cells in women clearing cervical HPV infection. Study at large: Controls were women whose single incident HPV16 infection cleared within 12 months without precancer or cancer. Case blood was drawn when the lesion was first found; control blood after infection became undetectable. Study-wide points: T-cell numbers per sample were unknown and may explain richness differences.

Sequencing was performed with immunoSEQ multiplex PCR; in TCRdb, only in-frame clones are kept and a portion is missing. In all, the sample yields approximately 12,000 clones. As for this clone: Its antigen is undetermined.

The sequenced material came from blood buffy coat. This TCR was sampled from a woman aged 18 to 75 with a cervical HPV16 infection that either progressed to CIN3+ or cleared (not recorded which).

Partial CDR3 DNA: TGCAGTGCCACGGTGCGGGACTCCACTAGCACAGATACG. Encoded protein: CSATVRDSTSTDT. The CDR3 in full is CSATVRDSTSTDTQYF. The chain employs TRBV20-1 and TRBJ2-3; D may be TRBD2 (6 bases). The read terminates 3 residues before the CDR3 end, so the remaining end is supplied by the germline J gene. The ends were cut back, 6 bases at V and 0 bases at J, with 19 bases in the middle. CDR3 length equals 16 residues. The germline V gene has CDR1 DFQATT and CDR2 SNEGSKA (reference sequence).